This passage covers 25 T cell receptor beta chains from one sample sequenced in a study of early T cells in non-severe SARS-CoV-2 infection. TCRdb recomputed calls from the 5' RACE reads with MiXCR, one row per CDR3 protein. The sample includes approximately 70,000 distinct CDR3 sequences, over 9% of them seen just once. The sample here was whole blood, taken at baseline. These receptors were collected from an adult who was a healthcare worker with PCR-confirmed SARS-CoV-2 infection or an uninfected control (not recorded which).

V is TRBV7-2 and J is TRBJ2-5; TRBD2 matches at 7 bases. Germline V gene lookup returns CDR1 SGHTA and CDR2 FQGNSA. This CDR3 comprises 16 residues. Trimming at V came to 0 bases and at J to 1 base, leaving 5 bases not matched to a gene. In nucleotides, the CDR3 is TGTGCCAGCAGCTTAGCGCTGGGGGGGGGCCAAGAGACCCAGTACTTC. It specifies CASSLALGGGQETQYF.

There are a few counts of this clonotype. The gene calls are TRBV5-1 and TRBJ1-4; 7 bases align to TRBD1. The CDR3 spans 16 residues. From germline, CDR1 is SGHRS and CDR2 YFSETQ. Trimming at V came to 0 bases and at J to 0 bases, leaving 2 bases not matched to a gene. CDR3 in DNA: TGCGCCAGCAGCTTGGGTGGGACAGCAACTAATGAAAAACTGTTTTTT. Translating gives CASSLGGTATNEKLFF. Variable domain in full (rest from reference TRBV5-1 and TRBJ1-4): KAGVTQTPRYLIKTRGQQVTLSCSPISGHRSVSWYQQTPGQGLQFLFEYFSETQRNKGNFPGRFSGRQFSNSRSEMNVSTLELGDSALYLCASSLGGTATNEKLFFGSGTQLSVL.

Only a few counts were recorded for this clonotype. V usage is TRBV20-1 and J usage is TRBJ2-3, with TRBD2 identical over 7 bases. Germline V gene lookup returns CDR1 DFQATT and CDR2 SNEGSKA (reference sequence). Unmatched junction bases numbered 15, after V lost 6 bases and J lost 6 bases. The CDR3 loop spans 15 amino acids. CDR3 region: CSALSGSSLTDTQYF. The CDR3 DNA sequence: TGCAGTGCCCTTAGCGGGTCGAGCCTTACCGATACGCAGTATTTT.

This clonotype was counted ten times or more. The chain uses TRBV5-1 and TRBJ2-7, with D perhaps matching TRBD1 (5 bases). CDR1 SGHRS and CDR2 YFSETQ come from the germline V gene. The CDR3 is 13 amino acids. Between the trimmed V and J ends, which lost 6 bases and 4 bases, there was a span of 14 bases. CDR3 sequence: CASTDSTRYEQYF. Written as DNA, the CDR3 is TGCGCCAGCACAGACAGCACCCGATACGAGCAGTACTTC.

The J gene is TRBJ2-7, the V gene TRBV9; either TRBD1 or TRBD2 may fit D (5 bases each). V lost 4 bases and J lost 0, with 14 bases in between. This CDR3 is 15 amino acids long. Germline V CDR1 and CDR2: SGDLS, YYNGEE. This CDR3 reads CASSPQTGTSYEQYF. CDR3 DNA: TGTGCCAGCAGCCCGCAAACGGGGACCTCCTACGAGCAGTACTTC.

The sample holds many counts of this clonotype. DNA for the CDR3: TGTGCCAGCAGCCACCCGACAGGGACTGAAGCTGGGGCCAACGTCCTGACTTTC. Protein product: CASSHPTGTEAGANVLTF. V is TRBV4-2 and J is TRBJ2-6, with a tentative D call TRBD1 (7 bases). V gave up 3 bases and J gave up 2 bases, with 17 bases separating them. CDR3 length equals 18 residues. CDR1 LGHNA and CDR2 YNFKEQ come from the germline V gene.

V is TRBV20-1 and J is TRBJ2-1, with D possibly TRBD2 on 7 matching bases. CDR3 length equals 14 residues. Deletions cut 0 bases from V and 8 bases from J, with 14 bases between. Germline V gene sequence: CDR1 DFQATT, CDR2 SNEGSKA (reference sequence). CDR3 in DNA: TGCAGTGCTAGAGATACGGGGGGCATCCATGAGCAGTTCTTC. Translated: CSARDTGGIHEQFF.

This clonotype was detected only a few times. This rearrangement joins TRBV3-1 to TRBJ2-3, with a weak D call TRBD2 (6 bases). V shed 3 bases and J shed 5 bases, with 15 bases lying between them. This CDR3 spans 15 amino acids. Germline loops: CDR1 LGHDT, CDR2 YNNKEL (reference sequence). This chain's CDR3 is CASSHGGDRGDTQYF. CDR3 nucleotides: TGTGCCAGCAGCCACGGAGGGGATAGAGGAGATACGCAGTATTTT.

V usage is TRBV5-1 and J usage is TRBJ2-1; D is possibly TRBD1 (8 bases). V dropped 4 bases and J dropped 0 bases, with 17 bases sitting between them. This CDR3 has 17 residues. The germline V gene has CDR1 SGHRS and CDR2 YFSETQ. The CDR3 here is CASSTGGQASSYNEQFF. In DNA, the CDR3 is TGCGCCAGCAGCACGGGGGGACAGGCTAGCTCCTACAATGAGCAGTTCTTC.

This clonotype was recorded at least ten times. The rearrangement joins TRBV18 to TRBJ2-5; 7 nucleotides line up with TRBD2. There are 15 residues in the CDR3. Germline values: CDR1 KGHSH, CDR2 LQKENI. With V trimmed by 5 bases and J by 8 bases, 14 bases remained unmatched. The DNA of the CDR3 is TGTGCCAGCTCAACAAATTTCAGGGAGGGTGAAACCCAGTACTTC. It encodes CASSTNFREGETQYF.

This rearrangement joins TRBV10-3 to TRBJ2-5, with TRBD1 as a possible D gene (7 bases). Germline CDR1 ENHRY, CDR2 SYGVKD. This CDR3 spans 12 amino acids. Trimming pared 6 bases from V and 4 bases from J, leaving 9 bases between. The CDR3 DNA reads TGTGCCATCAGCCAGGGGGGAGAGACCCAGTACTTC. Translation: CAISQGGETQYF.

The chain carries TRBV19 and TRBJ2-6; no clear D gene. Deletions cut 7 bases from V and 7 bases from J, with 17 bases between. Germline loops: CDR1 LNHDA, CDR2 SQIVND (reference sequence). The length of the CDR3 is 15 residues. The DNA of the CDR3 is TGTGCCAGTACCCTAACGGCTTTCAGAGCCAACGTCCTGACTTTC. It translates to CASTLTAFRANVLTF.

CDR3 coding DNA: TGCAGCGTTGATCAGGGGGCTGGGTACGAGCAGTACTTC. Translating gives CSVDQGAGYEQYF. The chain has TRBV29-1 and TRBJ2-7; 8 nucleotides align to TRBD1. The germline V gene has CDR1 SQVTM and CDR2 ANQGSEA. V lost 3 bases and J lost 4; bases outside the gene matches: 5. This CDR3 comprises 13 residues.

This clonotype was found a few times. The rearrangement uses TRBV25-1 and TRBJ2-1, with D possibly matching TRBD2 (6 bases). V was trimmed by 8 bases and J by 8 bases, leaving 22 bases between them. The CDR3 consists of 15 residues. The germline V gene has CDR1 MGHDK and CDR2 SYGVNS. The CDR3 region is CASQRGATSLYEQFF. CDR3 in DNA: TGTGCCAGCCAGCGCGGGGCCACTAGCCTCTATGAGCAGTTCTTC.

This clonotype has at least ten counts. The rearrangement links TRBV4-3 to TRBJ1-4; a weak D match, TRBD1 (5 bases). The V end lost 0 bases, the J end lost 6 bases, and 8 bases lay between the germline ends. The CDR3 has 14 residues. From germline, CDR1 is LGHNA and CDR2 YSLEER. The CDR3 coding sequence is TGCGCCAGCAGCCAAGAGGGGGGACATGAAAAACTGTTTTTT. As protein: CASSQEGGHEKLFF.

This clonotype has a count of ten or more. This rearrangement joins TRBV3-1 to TRBJ2-1, with 11 bases identical to TRBD2. The CDR3 length is 15 residues. Germline CDR1 and CDR2: LGHDT and YNNKEL (reference sequence). V gave up 6 bases and J gave up 6 bases; unmatched junction bases: 7. CDR3 region: CASSETSGAANEQFF. In DNA, the CDR3 is TGTGCCAGCAGTGAGACTAGCGGGGCGGCCAATGAGCAGTTCTTC.

The chain is built from TRBV4-1 and TRBJ2-3; tentatively, D is TRBD1 (6 bases). Deletions cut 0 bases from V and 5 bases from J, with 18 bases between. This CDR3 spans 17 amino acids. Per germline, CDR1 MGHRA and CDR2 YSYEKL. The CDR3 protein is CASSQEELPGAVDTQYF. CDR3 DNA sequence: TGCGCCAGCAGCCAAGAGGAGTTGCCAGGGGCTGTAGATACGCAGTATTTT.

This clonotype appeared many times. The chain carries TRBV12-3 or TRBV12-4 and TRBJ2-5; 9 nucleotides match TRBD1. This CDR3 comprises 15 residues. Trimming at V came to 5 bases and at J to 3 bases, leaving 7 bases not matched to a gene. The CDR3 DNA follows: TGTGCCAGCAGTCCTACAGGGGGCGTAAAAGAGACCCAGTACTTC. Protein product: CASSPTGGVKETQYF.

The genes are TRBV5-4 and TRBJ1-1; D is perhaps TRBD1 (6 bases). Per the germline V gene, CDR1 is SGHNT and CDR2 is YYREEE (reference sequence). The CDR3 consists of 13 residues. Trimming stripped 9 bases from V and 2 bases from J, with 14 bases between. The CDR3 bases are TGTGCCAACTTCGAACAGGGTAACACTGAAGCTTTCTTT. Translating gives CANFEQGNTEAFF. Full variable domain (rest looked up from reference TRBV5-4 and TRBJ1-1): ETGVTQSPTHLIKTRGQQVTLRCSSQSGHNTVSWYQQALGQGPQFIFQYYREEENGRGNFPPRFSGLQFPNYSSELNVNALELDDSALYLCANFEQGNTEAFFGQGTRLTVV.

The chain uses TRBV4-1 and TRBJ2-3; TRBD1 agrees at 7 bases. The CDR3 contains 15 residues. Germline V gene data show CDR1 as MGHRA and CDR2 as YSYEKL. The trim removed 4 bases at V and 3 bases at J, leaving 7 bases unmatched. The CDR3 protein is CASSLSTGHTDTQYF. The DNA of the CDR3 is TGCGCCAGCAGCCTTTCGACAGGGCATACAGATACGCAGTATTTT.

The chain employs TRBV12-3 or TRBV12-4 and TRBJ1-1; D remains ambiguous. Trimming left V 2 bases short and J 0 bases short, with 7 bases between. The CDR3 spans 14 residues. The CDR3 DNA sequence: TGTGCCAGCAGTTTAAGCAGCTTGAACACTGAAGCTTTCTTT. As protein: CASSLSSLNTEAFF.

The rearrangement links TRBV7-8 to TRBJ2-3, with D perhaps given as TRBD1 or TRBD2 (5 bases each). CDR1 is SGHVS, CDR2 FQNEAQ, per germline. The CDR3 totals 15 residues. V dropped 4 bases and J dropped 2 bases, with 13 bases sitting between them. This CDR3 is CASSSEGRFTDTQYF. The DNA of the CDR3 is TGTGCCAGCAGCTCAGAGGGGCGTTTCACAGATACGCAGTATTTT.

This chain joins TRBV7-9 and TRBJ1-2, with D tentatively TRBD1 (5 bases). The CDR3 consists of 14 residues. Deletions cut 0 bases from V and 8 bases from J, with 13 bases between. Per the germline V gene, CDR1 is SEHNR and CDR2 is FQNEAQ (reference sequence). CDR3 residues: CASSLAAQAEGYTF. CDR3 bases: TGTGCCAGCAGCTTAGCTGCACAGGCAGAAGGCTACACCTTC.

This clonotype was seen ten or more times. This rearrangement joins TRBV5-1 to TRBJ2-3, with D unresolved. From germline, CDR1 is SGHRS and CDR2 YFSETQ. The CDR3 is 15 amino acids. V gave up 4 bases and J gave up 1 base, with 13 bases separating them. CDR3 loop: CASSMDRPGTDTQYF. The CDR3 DNA reads TGCGCCAGCAGCATGGACCGGCCTGGCACAGATACGCAGTATTTT.

CDR3 bases: TGCGCCAGCAGCCTAAGGAGGAACACCGGGGAGCTGTTTTTT. Its protein product is CASSLRRNTGELFF. This chain uses TRBV4-1 with TRBJ2-2; no clear D gene. Germline CDR1 MGHRA, CDR2 YSYEKL. The CDR3 spans 14 residues. V was cut by 4 bases and J by 1 base, with 7 bases left in between.